Following are 22 T cell receptor beta chains from one sample sequenced in a study of breast tumors, draining lymph nodes, adjacent tissues. TCRdb ran MiXCR on the multiplex PCR reads and lists one entry per CDR3 protein. The profile shows around 140,000 distinct CDR3 sequences, 32% of them singletons. Breast cancer patients provided tissue from their axillary draining lymph nodes. Material: axillary lymph node tissue. The origin of the receptors is a female donor with breast cancer. Some clones in this sample may be carry-over from other donors' samples.

This clonotype was recorded many times. The gene calls are TRBV7-2 and TRBJ1-2; 10 positions match TRBD1. Germline V gives CDR1 SGHTA, CDR2 FQGNSA. This CDR3 spans 15 amino acids. V trimming: 5 bases; J trimming: 3 bases; junction bases outside the gene matches: 6. The CDR3, as DNA: TGTGCCAGCAGCCCCGGACAGGGGGTAGACTATGGCTACACCTTC. It specifies CASSPGQGVDYGYTF.

This clonotype was picked up many times. The chain carries TRBV6-6 and TRBJ2-7; weak D call: TRBD2 (6 bases). With 5 bases removed from V and 6 bases from J, the gap between germline ends came to 11 bases. CDR1 is MNHNY and CDR2 is SVGAGI in the germline V gene (reference sequence). The CDR3 is 12 amino acids. CDR3 sequence reads: CASSPSAREQYV. Here the CDR3 DNA reads TGTGCCAGCAGTCCTAGCGCACGCGAGCAGTACGTC.

This clonotype was observed at least ten times. This sequence joins TRBV6-1 and TRBJ1-2, with D perhaps TRBD1 (5 bases). This CDR3 has 15 amino acids. Trimming took off 1 base at V and 2 bases at J, with 11 bases between the two ends. CDR1 is MNHNS and CDR2 is SASEGT in the germline V gene. The CDR3 DNA follows: TGTGCCAGCAGTGAAGGGGGGGTACGAAACTATGGCTACACCTTC. This translates into CASSEGGVRNYGYTF.

This clonotype has a count of ten or more. DNA for the CDR3: TGTGCCAGCAGTATTTCAGGGGTCGCCGGGGAGCTGTTTTTT. The encoded protein is CASSISGVAGELFF. The chain couples TRBV25-1 to TRBJ2-2; a weak D match, TRBD1 (6 bases). The germline gives CDR1 MGHDK, CDR2 SYGVNS. The V end lost 5 bases, the J end lost 6 bases, and 13 bases lay between the germline ends. CDR3 length equals 14 residues.

The V call is TRBV29-1, the J call TRBJ2-1, with TRBD1 as a possible D gene (6 bases). CDR1 is SQVTM, CDR2 ANQGSEA, per germline. This CDR3 is built from 13 residues. V was clipped by 7 bases and J by 6 bases, with 16 bases between them. The CDR3, as DNA: TGCAGCGGTGCTACAGGGCCCGGCAATGAGCAGTTCTTC. Translating it yields CSGATGPGNEQFF.

This clonotype was observed a handful of times. A single base separates this from a much larger clone, so it may be a read error. This chain connects TRBV6-1 to TRBJ2-6, with a possible D match to TRBD2 (6 bases). The CDR3 sequence is 14 residues long. The germline CDR1 and CDR2 sequences are MNHNS and SASEGT. Trimming removed 6 bases at V and 0 bases at J, with 6 bases between. Here the CDR3 reads CASRRDSGANVLTF. CDR3 nucleotides: TGTGCCAGCAGGCGGGACTCTGGGGCCAACGTCCTGACTTTC.

This clonotype was observed at least ten times. The rearrangement joins TRBV6-5 to TRBJ2-2; no firm D call. V lost 4 bases and J lost 7, with 16 bases in between. Germline CDR1 is MNHEY and CDR2 is SVGAGI. CDR3 size: 15 residues. CDR3 bases: TGTGCCAGCAGTTTCAATCCGGGTTCGGACGGGGAGCTGTTTTTT. Protein sequence: CASSFNPGSDGELFF.

As for this clonotype: A read error may explain this, as a much larger clone is one base away. This chain joins TRBV6-1 and TRBJ2-7, with 10 bases identical to TRBD1. The CDR3 is 16 amino acids. The junction had 13 bases not matched to a gene; V was cut back by 5 bases and J by 6 bases. Germline loops: CDR1 MNHNS, CDR2 SASEGT. The CDR3 region is CASSQVAGTGAREQYF. The CDR3 DNA follows: TGTGCCAGCAGTCAAGTCGCCGGGACAGGGGCTCGCGAGCAGTACTTC.

This clonotype has only a few counts. This may stem from a read error, because a much larger clone lies one nucleotide away. The chain combines TRBV7-9 with TRBJ2-6, with D maybe TRBD1 (5 bases). The CDR3 length is 15 residues. Germline V gene sequence: CDR1 SEHNR, CDR2 FQNEAQ (reference sequence). The CDR3 DNA is TGTGCCAGCAGCAACCGAAATTTTGGGGCCAACGTCCTGCCTTTC. Protein product: CASSNRNFGANVLPF.

This clonotype has a count of ten or more. V gene TRBV10-3 combines with J gene TRBJ2-5; a possible D gene is TRBD1 (5 bases). Germline CDR1 is ENHRY and CDR2 is SYGVKD. The CDR3 loop spans 13 amino acids. V gave up 4 bases and J gave up 5 bases, with 11 bases separating them. The CDR3 here is CAISAPGQETQYF. In nucleotides, the CDR3 is TGTGCCATCAGTGCACCAGGGCAGGAGACCCAGTACTTC.

The J gene is TRBJ1-6, the V gene TRBV2; D possibly corresponds to TRBD1 (5 bases). The CDR3 runs 12 residues. Germline lookup yields CDR1 SNHLY and CDR2 FYNNEI. V was pared by 6 bases and J by 7 bases, with 7 bases between. CDR3 DNA: TGTGCCAGCAGGGGGGAGAATTCACCCCTCCACTTT. Protein product: CASRGENSPLHF.

This clonotype appeared many times. The chain couples TRBV6-5 to TRBJ2-6; either TRBD1 or TRBD2 may fit D (5 bases each). The CDR3 consists of 17 residues. V was shortened by 7 bases and J by 0 bases, with 16 bases between the two germline ends. Germline V gene data show CDR1 as MNHEY and CDR2 as SVGAGI. This CDR3 is CASTKTAAHSGANVLTF. In nucleotides, the CDR3 is TGTGCCAGCACCAAGACAGCGGCACACTCTGGGGCCAACGTCCTGACTTTC.

The chain is built from TRBV5-1 and TRBJ2-1; 8 bases line up with TRBD1. Germline V gene sequence: CDR1 SGHRS, CDR2 YFSETQ. The CDR3 sequence is 14 residues long. The V and J ends lost 4 bases and 6 bases, in that order; junction bases with no gene match: 6. The CDR3 protein is CASSPDRVANEQFF. The CDR3 bases are TGCGCCAGCAGCCCGGACAGGGTAGCCAATGAGCAGTTCTTC.

This clonotype was seen ten or more times. J is TRBJ2-5 and V is TRBV7-2; TRBD2 agrees at 7 bases. CDR1 and CDR2 from the germline V gene are SGHTA and FQGNSA. Trimming cost V 3 bases and J 7 bases; bases outside gene matches: 5. CDR3 length: 13 residues. The CDR3 is CASSFHERGTQYF. The CDR3 coding sequence is TGTGCCAGCAGCTTCCATGAGCGGGGGACCCAGTACTTC.

Note on this clonotype: One junction end disagrees with the germline gene, perhaps due to a read error. The CDR3 sequence: CANSQGYRDEKLFF. Written as DNA, the CDR3 is TGTGCCAACAGCCAAGGATACAGGGATGAAAAACTGTTTTTT. This chain joins TRBV3-1 and TRBJ1-4, with D perhaps TRBD1 (6 bases). Germline V gives CDR1 LGHDT, CDR2 YNNKEL (reference sequence). The CDR3 is made up of 14 amino acids. Together with reference TRBV3-1 and TRBJ1-4, the CDR3 gives the full variable domain: DTAVSQTPKYLVTQMGNDKSIKCEQNLGHDTMYWYKQDSKKFLKIMFSYNNKELIINETVPNRFSPKSPDKAHLNLHINSLELGDSAVYFCANSQGYRDEKLFFGSGTQLSVL.

This clonotype was detected many times. The chain combines TRBV20-1 with TRBJ1-5; D remains unclear. Germline values: CDR1 DFQATT, CDR2 SNEGSKA (reference sequence). Between the trimmed V and J ends, which lost 0 bases and 2 bases, there was a span of 11 bases. The CDR3 consists of 15 residues. CDR3: CSARDGEVGNQPQHF. DNA of the CDR3: TGCAGTGCTAGAGATGGGGAGGTCGGCAATCAGCCCCAGCATTTT.

This rearrangement joins TRBV12-3 or TRBV12-4 to TRBJ2-5; D is uncertain. The CDR3 runs to 15 residues. The V end lost 6 bases, the J end lost 0 bases, and 14 bases lay between the germline ends. CDR3 region: CASSPTAGDQETQYF. In nucleotides, the CDR3 is TGTGCCAGCAGCCCAACGGCAGGCGACCAAGAGACCCAGTACTTC.

In its sample, this clonotype was seen many times. The rearrangement uses TRBV20-1 and TRBJ1-2; TRBD1 might be the D (6 bases). The germline V and J ends were trimmed by 2 bases and 4 bases, with 11 bases remaining between them. In germline, CDR1 is DFQATT, CDR2 SNEGSKA (reference sequence). The CDR3 totals 13 residues. CDR3 coding DNA: TGCAGTGCTAGACAACAGGGCCGCTATGGCTACACCTTC. This codes for CSARQQGRYGYTF.

This clonotype was seen many times. The rearrangement uses TRBV18 and TRBJ1-4; D perhaps matches TRBD1 (6 bases). Germline V gives CDR1 KGHSH, CDR2 LQKENI. The V end lost 1 base, the J end lost 7 bases, and 13 bases lay between the germline ends. This CDR3 is 15 amino acids long. CDR3 sequence reads: CASSPLNRVGEKLFF. The CDR3 bases are TGTGCCAGCTCACCACTGAACAGGGTCGGTGAAAAACTGTTTTTT. The entire variable domain, with the rest obtained from reference TRBV18 and TRBJ1-4, is as follows: NAGVMQNPRHLVRRRGQEARLRCSPMKGHSHVYWYRQLPEEGLKFMVYLQKENIIDESGMPKERFSAEFPKEGPSILRIQQVVRGDSAAYFCASSPLNRVGEKLFFGSGTQLSVL.

The chain uses TRBV24-1 and TRBJ2-5; TRBD1 is a possible D gene (5 bases). V was trimmed by 5 bases and J by 4 bases, leaving 13 bases between them. Germline lookup yields CDR1 KGHDR and CDR2 SFDVKD. The CDR3 runs 14 residues. The CDR3 DNA is TGTGCCACCAGTGCAAACAGGAATCGAGAGACCCAGTACTTC. It specifies CATSANRNRETQYF.

In its sample, this clonotype was seen many times. The chain uses TRBV6-1 and TRBJ1-2; D ambiguous. CDR3 size: 15 residues. The germline CDR1 and CDR2 sequences are MNHNS and SASEGT. V shed 1 base and J shed 3 bases, with 12 bases lying between them. The CDR3 spells CASSEGDWPYYGYTF. Written as DNA, the CDR3 is TGTGCCAGCAGTGAAGGTGATTGGCCGTACTATGGCTACACCTTC.

The chain employs TRBV18 and TRBJ1-4; the match to TRBD1 covers 10 bases. The CDR3 has 18 residues. The junction had 12 bases not matched to a gene; V was cut back by 5 bases and J by 3 bases. Germline values: CDR1 KGHSH, CDR2 LQKENI. DNA of the CDR3: TGTGCCAGCTCAAGTTCGGCGACAGGGGGCGCCGCTAATGAAAAACTGTTTTTT. It yields the protein CASSSSATGGAANEKLFF. Filled out from reference TRBV18 and TRBJ1-4, the complete variable domain reads NAGVMQNPRHLVRRRGQEARLRCSPMKGHSHVYWYRQLPEEGLKFMVYLQKENIIDESGMPKERFSAEFPKEGPSILRIQQVVRGDSAAYFCASSSSATGGAANEKLFFGSGTQLSVL.